Following are 26 T cell receptor beta chains from one sample sequenced in a study of blood T cell repertoires in COVID-19. The repertoire was sequenced with immunoSEQ multiplex PCR; TCRdb's copy has only in-frame clones and lacks some. The table records 60,000 or so clones, about four fifths of them present only once. Material for sequencing was peripheral blood. The receptors were gathered from a woman at least 80 years old with acute or convalescent COVID-19.

The chain employs TRBV24-1 and TRBJ1-1; 7 bases fit TRBD1. The ends lost 4 bases at V and 4 bases at J; junction bases unmatched: 11. The germline V gene encodes CDR1 KGHDR and CDR2 SFDVKD. The CDR3 totals 16 residues. The CDR3 spells CATSDRKTGESTEAFF. The CDR3 DNA sequence: TGTGCCACCAGTGACCGAAAAACAGGGGAGAGCACTGAAGCTTTCTTT.

J is TRBJ2-1 and V is TRBV11-2, with 10 nucleotides matching TRBD2. The V and J ends lost 4 bases and 16 bases, in that order; junction bases with no gene match: 10. The germline V gene has CDR1 SGHAT and CDR2 FQNNGV. The CDR3 has 13 residues. This chain's CDR3 is CASSSLPGLAIFF. CDR3 bases: TGTGCCAGCAGCTCTCTGCCGGGACTAGCGATCTTCTTC.

The chain's CDR3 is CASSQDPAAGPGELFF. CDR3 nucleotides: TGTGCCAGCAGCCAAGATCCGGCGGCAGGGCCCGGGGAGCTGTTTTTT. The chain has TRBV4-2 and TRBJ2-2; perhaps TRBD1 as D (5 bases). V gave up 0 bases and J gave up 6 bases, with 14 bases separating them. Germline CDR1 and CDR2: LGHNA and YNFKEQ. The CDR3 contains 16 residues.

The chain links TRBV15 to TRBJ1-1, with D unresolved. CDR3 length equals 16 residues. Germline V gives CDR1 LNHNV, CDR2 YYDKDF (reference sequence). The V end was cut by 5 bases, the J end by 0 bases, with 16 bases between. This CDR3 reads CATSRARGGMNTEAFF. DNA of the CDR3: TGTGCCACCAGCCGCGCCCGGGGTGGAATGAACACTGAAGCTTTCTTT.

The chain joins TRBV5-1 to TRBJ2-3; D ambiguous. Germline CDR1 is SGHRS and CDR2 is YFSETQ. V shed 1 base and J shed 6 bases, with 12 bases lying between them. The CDR3 contains 14 residues. In nucleotides, the CDR3 is TGCGCCAGCAGCTTGCGACTCTTCGGGGATACGCAGTATTTT. Protein: CASSLRLFGDTQYF.

This clone turned up a few times. This sequence joins TRBV4-3 and TRBJ1-1; 8 nucleotides match TRBD1. There are 15 residues in the CDR3. With 4 bases clipped from V and 2 bases from J, the junction kept 6 bases outside the gene matches. Germline CDR1 reads LGHNA; CDR2 reads YSLEER. CDR3 in amino acids: CASSRNTGGNTEAFF. The CDR3 nucleotides are TGCGCCAGCAGCCGGAATACAGGGGGAAACACTGAAGCTTTCTTT.

This clone was seen a single time. This chain links TRBV30 with TRBJ1-6, with D uncertain. This CDR3 contains 12 residues. The germline V gene has CDR1 GTSNPN and CDR2 SVGIG (reference sequence). Trimming shortened V by 4 bases and J by 7 bases, and 8 bases separated the two germline ends. The CDR3 sequence is CAWTSENSPLHF. DNA for the CDR3: TGTGCCTGGACATCTGAGAATTCACCCCTCCACTTT.

The J gene is TRBJ1-1, the V gene TRBV30, with a tentative D call TRBD1 (6 bases). V dropped 4 bases and J dropped 5 bases, with 11 bases sitting between them. CDR1 is GTSNPN, CDR2 SVGIG, per germline (reference sequence). The CDR3 is 12 residues long. CDR3 region: CAWTRGRTEAFF. The CDR3 bases are TGTGCCTGGACCAGGGGAAGGACTGAAGCTTTCTTT. Drawing the rest from reference TRBV30 and TRBJ1-1, the complete variable domain is SQTIHQWPATLVQPVGSPLSLECTVEGTSNPNLYWYRQAAGRGLQLLFYSVGIGQISSEVPQNLSASRPQDRQFILSSKKLLLSDSGFYLCAWTRGRTEAFFGQGTRLTVV.

The V call is TRBV4-3, the J call TRBJ2-5; 9 bases agree with TRBD2. Per the germline V gene, CDR1 is LGHNA and CDR2 is YSLEER. The length of the CDR3 is 16 residues. V was clipped by 0 bases and J by 5 bases; unmatched bases: 7. The CDR3 coding sequence is TGCGCCAGCAGCCAAGAGATGGGACTAGCTCGCGAGACCCAGTACTTC. Translated: CASSQEMGLARETQYF.

J is TRBJ2-1 and V is TRBV3-1 (or the pseudogene TRBV3-2); no clear D. The germline CDR1 and CDR2 sequences are LGHDT and YNNKEL (reference sequence). V lost 2 bases and J lost 2, with 16 bases in between. The CDR3 is 17 residues long. The CDR3 loop reads CASSQLFGDSTYNEQFF. The CDR3 region has the DNA TGTGCCAGCAGCCAATTATTCGGTGACTCCACCTACAATGAGCAGTTCTTC.

This rearrangement joins TRBV3-1 (or the pseudogene TRBV3-2) to TRBJ1-3; D gene unclear. Looked up from germline, CDR1 is LGHDT and CDR2 is YNNKEL (reference sequence). There are 15 residues in the CDR3. Trimming cost V 1 base and J 3 bases, with 10 bases left between them. The CDR3 DNA reads as TGTGCCAGCAGCCAAGTACGCACTCGTGGAAACACCATATATTTT. Translated: CASSQVRTRGNTIYF.

The chain carries TRBV25-1 and TRBJ2-7; maybe TRBD1 (6 bases). Germline CDR1 MGHDK, CDR2 SYGVNS. Trimming stripped 3 bases from V and 1 base from J, with 13 bases between. This CDR3 has 15 amino acids. The CDR3 region is CASSDPTGMSYEQYF. CDR3 in DNA: TGTGCCAGCAGTGACCCCACAGGGATGTCCTACGAGCAGTACTTC.

The rearrangement links TRBV6-4 to TRBJ1-2; a weak D match, TRBD1 (6 bases). Germline V CDR1 and CDR2: MRHNA, SNTAGT. Trimming stripped 2 bases from V and 8 bases from J, with 15 bases between. CDR3 size: 14 residues. This chain's CDR3 is CASSDQLTGGGYTF. The CDR3 DNA reads as TGTGCCAGCAGTGACCAGTTGACAGGTGGAGGCTACACCTTC.

The rearrangement joins TRBV6-6 to TRBJ1-2; 8 positions match TRBD1. CDR3 size: 14 residues. Germline CDR1 reads MNHNY; CDR2 reads SVGAGI (reference sequence). V shed 7 bases, J shed 4 bases, and the junction held 8 bases outside the gene matches. CDR3 amino acids: CASTQTGTGYGYTF. The CDR3 DNA is TGTGCCAGCACTCAAACCGGGACAGGCTATGGCTACACCTTC.

This clone was seen once. This rearrangement joins TRBV5-4 to TRBJ2-5; 8 bases align to TRBD2. Germline CDR1 is SGHNT and CDR2 is YYREEE (reference sequence). The CDR3 runs 17 residues. The V segment lost 1 base and the J segment 5 bases; nucleotides outside the gene matches: 13. CDR3 region: CASSLLLGTRDPETQYF. The CDR3 coding sequence is TGTGCCAGCAGCTTGTTGTTGGGGACTAGGGATCCGGAGACCCAGTACTTC.

This rearrangement joins TRBV5-1 to TRBJ1-2; 7 positions match TRBD1. Trimming took 4 bases from V and 3 from J; bases not matched to a gene: 6. The CDR3 is 14 amino acids. Looked up from germline, CDR1 is SGHRS and CDR2 is YFSETQ. This chain's CDR3 is CASSNWDSDYGYTF. CDR3 coding DNA: TGCGCCAGCAGCAACTGGGACAGCGACTATGGCTACACCTTC.

The rearrangement uses TRBV2 and TRBJ2-3; 14 bases line up with TRBD2. The V gene end was trimmed by 2 bases and the J gene end by 2 bases; junction bases not matched to a gene: 6. CDR3 size: 18 residues. Germline lookup yields CDR1 SNHLY and CDR2 FYNNEI. CDR3 DNA sequence: TGTGCCAGCAGTGAACAACGGACTAGCGGGGGGCTCACAGATACGCAGTATTTT. Translating gives CASSEQRTSGGLTDTQYF. Together with reference TRBV2 and TRBJ2-3, the CDR3 gives the full variable domain: EPEVTQTPSHQVTQMGQEVILRCVPISNHLYFYWYRQILGQKVEFLVSFYNNEISEKSEIFDDQFSVERPDGSNFTLKIRSTKLEDSAMYFCASSEQRTSGGLTDTQYFGPGTRLTVL.

The chain is built from TRBV28 and TRBJ2-3, with TRBD2 as a possible D gene (6 bases). Trimming pared 3 bases from V and 4 bases from J, leaving 8 bases between. This CDR3 spans 13 amino acids. Germline-derived CDR1 and CDR2 are MDHEN and SYDVKM. The CDR3 sequence: CASSLRGPDTQYF. CDR3 coding DNA: TGTGCCAGCAGTTTGCGGGGCCCAGATACGCAGTATTTT. The full variable domain, with the rest looked up from reference TRBV28 and TRBJ2-3, is DVKVTQSSRYLVKRTGEKVFLECVQDMDHENMFWYRQDPGLGLRLIYFSYDVKMKEKGDIPEGYSVSREKKERFSLILESASTNQTSMYLCASSLRGPDTQYFGPGTRLTVL.

Only a few counts were recorded for this clone. This chain uses TRBV6-1 with TRBJ1-3; possibly TRBD1 for D (6 bases). CDR3 length: 13 residues. The V gene lost 5 bases and the J gene lost 7 bases, with 12 bases spanning the gap. Germline CDR1 and CDR2: MNHNS and SASEGT. CDR3 DNA: TGTGCCAGCAGTACGCGACAGGAGAACACCATATATTTT. Translating gives CASSTRQENTIYF.

The V and J genes are TRBV19 and TRBJ1-4, with a possible D match to TRBD1 (5 bases). The germline V and J ends were trimmed by 4 bases and 8 bases, with 14 bases remaining between them. CDR1 and CDR2 (germline): LNHDA, SQIVND (reference sequence). The CDR3 length is 14 residues. DNA for the CDR3: TGTGCCAGTAGTAGTCAGGGCTCACGGGAAAAACTGTTTTTT. Translated, it gives CASSSQGSREKLFF.

Of note for this clone: An end of the junction differs from the germline gene, which may be a read error. CDR3 in DNA: TGTGCTAGCAGTCCGACAAGGACCGGGGAGCTGTTTTTT. Its protein product is CASSPTRTGELFF. This chain links TRBV7-7 with TRBJ2-2, with no clear D. The CDR3 contains 13 residues. Germline CDR1 reads SSHAT; CDR2 reads FNYEAQ (reference sequence).

The V call is TRBV18, the J call TRBJ2-1; no clear D. Deletions cut 8 bases from V and 9 bases from J, with 11 bases between. This CDR3 comprises 11 residues. Germline CDR1 KGHSH, CDR2 LQKENI. The CDR3 DNA reads as TGTGCCAGCGCCTCGGGTTCTGAGCAGTTCTTC. Amino acid sequence: CASASGSEQFF.

V is TRBV4-2 and J is TRBJ1-1, with D perhaps TRBD1 (5 bases). The V end lost 4 bases, the J end lost 2 bases, and 11 bases lay between the germline ends. CDR3 length equals 14 residues. The V gene's germline CDR1 is LGHNA and CDR2 YNFKEQ. The CDR3 loop is CASSPLGLNTEAFF. CDR3 DNA: TGTGCCAGCAGCCCTCTGGGACTTAACACTGAAGCTTTCTTT.

The chain has TRBV9 and TRBJ2-1; 11 nucleotides match TRBD2. J was trimmed by 4 bases and V by 4 bases; bases with no gene match: 4. Germline loops: CDR1 SGDLS, CDR2 YYNGEE. CDR3 length equals 15 residues. The CDR3 reads CASSLRTSGYNEQFF. The DNA of the CDR3 is TGTGCCAGCAGCCTACGGACTAGCGGGTACAATGAGCAGTTCTTC.

The V call is TRBV7-6, the J call TRBJ1-6; D remains unclear. This CDR3 is 15 amino acids long. The V end was cut by 3 bases, the J end by 10 bases, with 16 bases between. CDR1 and CDR2 from the germline V gene are SGHVS and FNYEAQ. Here the CDR3 reads CASSFQRRGGSPLHF. Here the CDR3 DNA reads TGTGCCAGCAGCTTCCAGAGGCGGGGTGGATCACCCCTCCACTTT.

For the CDR3, the DNA is TGTGCCAGTAGTATAGGAGTTAACACTGAAGCTTTCTTT. This codes for CASSIGVNTEAFF. The chain has TRBV19 and TRBJ1-1; D remains ambiguous. This CDR3 contains 13 residues. Germline CDR1 and CDR2: LNHDA and SQIVND (reference sequence). V lost 1 base to trimming and J lost 2 bases, with 5 bases between them.